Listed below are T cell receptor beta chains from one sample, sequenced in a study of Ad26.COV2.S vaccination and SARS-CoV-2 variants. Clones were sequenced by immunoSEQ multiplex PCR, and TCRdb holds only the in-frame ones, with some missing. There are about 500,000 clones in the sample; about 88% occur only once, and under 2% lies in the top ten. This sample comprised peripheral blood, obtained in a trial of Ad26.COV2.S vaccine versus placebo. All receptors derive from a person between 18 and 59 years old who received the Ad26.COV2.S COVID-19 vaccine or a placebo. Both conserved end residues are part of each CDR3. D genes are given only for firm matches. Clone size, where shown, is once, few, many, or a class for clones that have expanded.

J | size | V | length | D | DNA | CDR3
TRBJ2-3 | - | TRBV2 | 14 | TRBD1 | TGTGCCAGCAGCGTAACAGGGGGCGGAGATACGCAGTATTTT | CASSVTGGGDTQYF
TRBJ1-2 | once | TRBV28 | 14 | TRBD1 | TGTGCCAGCAGTTCGGGACAGGGGACCTATGGCTACACCTTC | CASSSGQGTYGYTF
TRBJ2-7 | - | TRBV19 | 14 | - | TGTGCCAGTAGTATTCGTCCCGCTGTCTACGAGCAGTACTTC | CASSIRPAVYEQYF
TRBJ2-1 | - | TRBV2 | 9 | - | TGTGCCAGCAGTACACCGGAGTTCTTC | CASSTPEFF
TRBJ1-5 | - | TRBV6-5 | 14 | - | TGTGCCAGCAGTTACTTCCGTAGCAATCAGCCCCAGCATTTT | CASSYFRSNQPQHF
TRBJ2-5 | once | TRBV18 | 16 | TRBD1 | TGTGCCAGCTCACCATTGACAGGGGGCCCTCGGGAGACCCAGTACTTC | CASSPLTGGPRETQYF
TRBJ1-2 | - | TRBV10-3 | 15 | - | TGTGCCATCCAGGCGAGCTCGCAGGGAGCGGCCGGCTACACCTTC | CAIQASSQGAAGYTF
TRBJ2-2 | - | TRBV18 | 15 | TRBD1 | TGTGCCAGCTCACCACTCGGGACAGGGGCCGGGGAGCTGTTTTTT | CASSPLGTGAGELFF
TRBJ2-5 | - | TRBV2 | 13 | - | TGTGCCAGCAGGGGGAAGGGTCAAGAGACCCAGTACTTC | CASRGKGQETQYF
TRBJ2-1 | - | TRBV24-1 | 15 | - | TGTGCCACCAGTGATCCCACAGGAGGAGGCAATGAGCAGTTCTTC | CATSDPTGGGNEQFF
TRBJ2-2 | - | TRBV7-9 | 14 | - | TGTGCCAGCAGCTTGACCGCGAACACCGGGGAGCTGTTTTTT | CASSLTANTGELFF
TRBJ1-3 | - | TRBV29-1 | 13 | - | TGCAGCGGGGGAAATCGGGACGGAAACACCATATATTTT | CSGGNRDGNTIYF
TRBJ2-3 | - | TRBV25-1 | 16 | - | TGTGCCAGCAGTGACCCAGGGAGGTTAGGGACAGATACGCAGTATTTT | CASSDPGRLGTDTQYF
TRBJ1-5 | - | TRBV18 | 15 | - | TGTGCCAGCTCACCAGGGGGTTTAAGCAATCAGCCCCAGCATTTT | CASSPGGLSNQPQHF
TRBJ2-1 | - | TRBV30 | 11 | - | TGTGCCTGGGAGGTGGTGGACTTTCAGTTCTTC | CAWEVVDFQFF
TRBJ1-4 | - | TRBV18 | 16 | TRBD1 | TGTGCCAGCTCACCAATAACGGGACAGGGATATGAAAAACTGTTTTTT | CASSPITGQGYEKLFF